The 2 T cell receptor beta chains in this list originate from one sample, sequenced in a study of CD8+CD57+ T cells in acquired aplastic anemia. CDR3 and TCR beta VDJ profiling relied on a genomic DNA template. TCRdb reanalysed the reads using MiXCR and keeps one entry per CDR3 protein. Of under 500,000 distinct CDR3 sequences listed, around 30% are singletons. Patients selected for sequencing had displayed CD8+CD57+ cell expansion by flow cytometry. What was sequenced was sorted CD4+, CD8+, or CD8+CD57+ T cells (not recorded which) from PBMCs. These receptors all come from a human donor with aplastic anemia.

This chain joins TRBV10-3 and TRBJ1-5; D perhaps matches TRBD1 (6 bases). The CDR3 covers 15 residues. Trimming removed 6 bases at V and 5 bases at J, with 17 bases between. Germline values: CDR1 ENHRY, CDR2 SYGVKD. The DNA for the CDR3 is TGTGCCATCAGCATGGACAGCCAGGGAGATCAGCCCCAGCATTTT. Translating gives CAISMDSQGDQPQHF.

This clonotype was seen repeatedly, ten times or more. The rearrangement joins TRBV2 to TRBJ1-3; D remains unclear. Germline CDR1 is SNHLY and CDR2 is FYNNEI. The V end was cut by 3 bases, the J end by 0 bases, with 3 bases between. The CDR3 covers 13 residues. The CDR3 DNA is TGTGCCAGCAGTGACGACTCTGGAAACACCATATATTTT. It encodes CASSDDSGNTIYF.